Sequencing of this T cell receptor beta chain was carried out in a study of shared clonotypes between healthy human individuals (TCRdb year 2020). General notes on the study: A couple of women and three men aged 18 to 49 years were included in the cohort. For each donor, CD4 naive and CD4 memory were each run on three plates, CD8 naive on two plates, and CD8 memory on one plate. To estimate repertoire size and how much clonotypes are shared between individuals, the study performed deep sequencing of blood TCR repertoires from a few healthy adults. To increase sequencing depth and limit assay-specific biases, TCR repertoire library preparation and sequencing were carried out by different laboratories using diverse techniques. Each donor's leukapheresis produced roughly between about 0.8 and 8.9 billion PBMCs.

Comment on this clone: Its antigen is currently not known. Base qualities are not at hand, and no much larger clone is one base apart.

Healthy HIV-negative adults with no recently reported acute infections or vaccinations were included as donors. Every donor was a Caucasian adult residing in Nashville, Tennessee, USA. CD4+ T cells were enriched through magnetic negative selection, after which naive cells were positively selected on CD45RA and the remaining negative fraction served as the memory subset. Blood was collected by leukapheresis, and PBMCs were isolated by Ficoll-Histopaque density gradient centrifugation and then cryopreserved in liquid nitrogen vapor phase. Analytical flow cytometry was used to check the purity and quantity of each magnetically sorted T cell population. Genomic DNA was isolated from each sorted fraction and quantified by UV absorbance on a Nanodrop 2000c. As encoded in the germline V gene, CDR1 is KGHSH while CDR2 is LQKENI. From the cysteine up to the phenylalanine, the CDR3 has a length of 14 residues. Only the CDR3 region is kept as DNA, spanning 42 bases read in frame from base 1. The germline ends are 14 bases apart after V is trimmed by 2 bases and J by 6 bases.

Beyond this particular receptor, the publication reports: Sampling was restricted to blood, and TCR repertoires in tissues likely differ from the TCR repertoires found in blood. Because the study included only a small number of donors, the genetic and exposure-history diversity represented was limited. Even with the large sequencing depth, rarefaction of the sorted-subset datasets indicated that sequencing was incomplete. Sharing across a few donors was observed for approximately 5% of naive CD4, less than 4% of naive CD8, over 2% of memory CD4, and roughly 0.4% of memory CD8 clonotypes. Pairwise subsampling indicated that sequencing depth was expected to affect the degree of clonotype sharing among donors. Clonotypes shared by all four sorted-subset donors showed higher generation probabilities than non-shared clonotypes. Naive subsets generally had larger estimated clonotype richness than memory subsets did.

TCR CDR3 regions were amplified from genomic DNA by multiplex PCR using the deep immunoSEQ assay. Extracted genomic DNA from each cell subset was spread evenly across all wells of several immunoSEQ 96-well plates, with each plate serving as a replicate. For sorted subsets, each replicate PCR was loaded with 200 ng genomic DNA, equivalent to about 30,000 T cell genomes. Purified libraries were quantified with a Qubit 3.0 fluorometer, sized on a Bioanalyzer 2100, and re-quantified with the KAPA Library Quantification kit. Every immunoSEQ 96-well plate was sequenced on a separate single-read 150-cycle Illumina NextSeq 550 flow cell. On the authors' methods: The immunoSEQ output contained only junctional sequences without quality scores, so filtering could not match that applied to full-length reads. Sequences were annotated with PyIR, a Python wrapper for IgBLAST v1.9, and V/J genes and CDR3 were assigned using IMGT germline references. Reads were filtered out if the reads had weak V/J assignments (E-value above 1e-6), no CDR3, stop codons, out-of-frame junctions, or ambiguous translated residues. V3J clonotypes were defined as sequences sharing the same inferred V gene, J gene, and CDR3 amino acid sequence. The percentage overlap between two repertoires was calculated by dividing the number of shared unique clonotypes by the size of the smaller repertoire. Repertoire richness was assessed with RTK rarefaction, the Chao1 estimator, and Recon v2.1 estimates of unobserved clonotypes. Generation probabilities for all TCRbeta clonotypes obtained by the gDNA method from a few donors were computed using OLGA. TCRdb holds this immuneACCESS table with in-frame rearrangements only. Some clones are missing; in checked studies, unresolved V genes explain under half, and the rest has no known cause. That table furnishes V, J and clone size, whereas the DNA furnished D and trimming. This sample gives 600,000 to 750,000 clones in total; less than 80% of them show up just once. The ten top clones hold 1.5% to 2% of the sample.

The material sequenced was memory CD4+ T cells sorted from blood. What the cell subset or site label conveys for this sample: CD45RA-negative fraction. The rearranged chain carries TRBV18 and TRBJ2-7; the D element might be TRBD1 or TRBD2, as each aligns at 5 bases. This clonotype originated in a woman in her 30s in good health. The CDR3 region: CASSPTQGRGEQYF. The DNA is TGTGCCAGCTCACCAACCCAGGGACGAGGCGAGCAGTACTTC.